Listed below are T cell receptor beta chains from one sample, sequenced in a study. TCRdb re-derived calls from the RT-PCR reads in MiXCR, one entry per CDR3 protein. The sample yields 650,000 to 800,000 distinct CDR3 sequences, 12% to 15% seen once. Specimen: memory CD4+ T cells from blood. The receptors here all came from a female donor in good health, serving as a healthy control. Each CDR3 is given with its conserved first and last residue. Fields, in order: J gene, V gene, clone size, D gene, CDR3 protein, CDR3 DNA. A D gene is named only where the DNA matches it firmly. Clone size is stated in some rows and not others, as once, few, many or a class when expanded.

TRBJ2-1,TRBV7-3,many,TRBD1,CASSFGQGVYNEQFF,TGTGCCAGCAGCTTCGGGCAGGGGGTCTACAATGAGCAGTTCTTC
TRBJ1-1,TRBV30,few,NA,CAWKHPLNTEAFF,TGTGCCTGGAAACACCCTCTGAACACTGAAGCTTTCTTT
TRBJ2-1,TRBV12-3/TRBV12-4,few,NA,CASSLAWGNEQFF,TGTGCCAGCAGTTTAGCGTGGGGGAATGAGCAGTTCTTC
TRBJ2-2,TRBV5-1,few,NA,CASSLRGQNTGELSF,TGCGCCAGCAGCTTGCGAGGACAGAACACCGGGGAGCTGTCTTTT
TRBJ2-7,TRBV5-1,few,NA,CASSLERGLEQYF,TGCGCCAGCAGCTTGGAGAGGGGCCTCGAGCAGTACTTC
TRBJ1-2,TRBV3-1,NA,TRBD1,CASSQDDRGGYTF,TGTGCCAGCAGCCAGGATGACAGGGGTGGCTACACCTTC
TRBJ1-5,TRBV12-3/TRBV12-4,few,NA,CASSLRDRPQHF,TGTGCCAGCAGTTTAAGGGACCGGCCCCAGCATTTT
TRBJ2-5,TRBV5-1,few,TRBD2,CASSLYPSGSETQYF,TGCGCCAGCAGCTTGTACCCTAGCGGGAGTGAGACCCAGTACTTC
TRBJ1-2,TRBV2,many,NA,CASSELGQTFYGYTF,TGTGCCAGCAGTGAGTTAGGACAGACCTTTTATGGCTACACCTTC
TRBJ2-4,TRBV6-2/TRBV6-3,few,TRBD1,CASSPGGEAAKNIQYF,TGTGCCAGCAGCCCAGGGGGTGAGGCAGCCAAAAACATTCAGTACTTC
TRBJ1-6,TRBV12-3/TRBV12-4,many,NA,CASSLRGEGNSPLHF,TGTGCCAGCAGTTTGCGGGGGGAGGGTAATTCACCCCTCCACTTT
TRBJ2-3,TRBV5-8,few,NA,CASSTDSNADTQYF,TGTGCCAGCAGCACCGATTCAAACGCCGATACGCAGTATTTT
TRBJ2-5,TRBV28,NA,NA,CASSLLTRLSQETQYF,TGTGCCAGCAGTTTACTGACTCGGTTAAGTCAAGAGACCCAGTACTTC
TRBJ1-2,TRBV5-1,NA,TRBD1,CASSLSSQGANYGYTF,TGCGCCAGCAGCCTCTCTTCACAGGGGGCGAACTATGGCTACACCTTC
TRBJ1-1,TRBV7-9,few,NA,CASSSYRNTEAFF,TGTGCCAGCAGCTCTTATAGGAACACTGAAGCTTTCTTT
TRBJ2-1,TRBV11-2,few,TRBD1,CASSLVALPGQGANEQFF,TGTGCCAGCAGCTTAGTGGCCCTTCCGGGACAGGGGGCGAACGAGCAGTTCTTC
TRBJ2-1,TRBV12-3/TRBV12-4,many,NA,CASSPPTGRSSYNEQFF,TGTGCCAGCAGTCCCCCAACAGGGAGAAGCTCCTACAATGAGCAGTTCTTC
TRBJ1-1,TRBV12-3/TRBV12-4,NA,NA,CASSELGGVTEAFF,TGTGCCAGCAGCGAGTTAGGGGGTGTAACTGAAGCTTTCTTT
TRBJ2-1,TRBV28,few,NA,CASSLSLGGAGEQFF,TGTGCCAGCAGTTTATCCCTCGGCGGGGCGGGTGAGCAGTTCTTC
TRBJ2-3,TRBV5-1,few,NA,CASSLFPGATDTQYF,TGCGCCAGCAGCTTGTTCCCAGGTGCAACAGATACGCAGTATTTT